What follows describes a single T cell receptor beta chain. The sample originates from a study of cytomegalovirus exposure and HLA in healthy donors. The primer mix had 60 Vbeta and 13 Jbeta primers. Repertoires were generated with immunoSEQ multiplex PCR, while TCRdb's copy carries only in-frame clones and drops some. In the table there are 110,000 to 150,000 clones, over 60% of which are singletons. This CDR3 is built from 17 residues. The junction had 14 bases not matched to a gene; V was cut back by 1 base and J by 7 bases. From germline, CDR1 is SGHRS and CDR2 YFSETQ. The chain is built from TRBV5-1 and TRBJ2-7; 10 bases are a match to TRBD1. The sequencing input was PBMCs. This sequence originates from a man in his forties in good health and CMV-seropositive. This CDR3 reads CASSLSASGTGAGEQYF. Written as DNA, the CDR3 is TGCGCCAGCAGCTTGTCAGCCTCCGGGACAGGGGCTGGGGAGCAGTACTTC.